These 15 T cell receptor beta chains share one sample of origin, sequenced in a study of CD8 T cells in ankylosing spondylitis. TCRdb itself ran the 5' RACE reads through MiXCR, one entry per CDR3 protein. The sample holds 250,000 to 300,000 distinct CDR3 sequences, 20% seen once. Sequencing was carried out using blood, either unsorted or a sorted T cell fraction (not recorded which). These receptors were collected from a male donor with ankylosing spondylitis or in good health (not recorded which).

Regarding this clonotype: A much larger clone lies a single base off, so this may be a read error. The CDR3 spells CASRFADTQYF. DNA for the CDR3: TGTGCCAGCAGATTCGCAGATACGCAGTATTTT. This chain links TRBV7-2 with TRBJ2-3; D unresolved. The length of the CDR3 is 11 residues. CDR1 SGHTA and CDR2 FQGNSA come from the germline V gene. V lost 6 bases to trimming and J lost 4 bases, with 5 bases between them.

In this sample, this clonotype turned up a few times. As DNA, the CDR3 is TGTGCCAGCAGCGCCAGGTCCATTCCCGATTCACCCCTCCACTTT. Encoded protein: CASSARSIPDSPLHF. The chain uses TRBV9 and TRBJ1-6; D unclear. The CDR3 contains 15 residues. V lost 3 bases to trimming and J lost 8 bases, with 15 bases between them. The V gene's germline CDR1 is SGDLS and CDR2 YYNGEE.

This clonotype was counted only a few times. The V gene is TRBV3-1, the J gene TRBJ2-7, with 9 bases aligning to TRBD2. There are 16 residues in the CDR3. V lost 2 bases, J lost 0 bases, and 5 bases stayed unmatched. Germline V gene data show CDR1 as LGHDT and CDR2 as YNNKEL (reference sequence). Here the CDR3 reads CASSQLLAGSSYEQYV. The CDR3 nucleotides read TGTGCCAGCAGCCAACTCCTAGCGGGAAGCTCCTACGAGCAGTACGTC.

The chain uses TRBV5-1 and TRBJ1-2; D ambiguous. CDR1 SGHRS and CDR2 YFSETQ come from the germline V gene. Trimming removed 0 bases from V and 2 bases from J, with 5 bases in between. The length of the CDR3 is 13 residues. The CDR3: CASSLVENYGYTF. The DNA of the CDR3 is TGCGCCAGCAGCTTGGTAGAGAACTATGGCTACACCTTC.

Comments on this clonotype: A much larger clone sits a single nucleotide away, making a read error possible. The chain recombines TRBV20-1 with TRBJ1-5; D call uncertain. Germline CDR1 reads DFQATT; CDR2 reads SNEGSKA (reference sequence). This CDR3 contains 14 residues. Here the CDR3 reads CSARSPSSDQPQHF. The CDR3 coding sequence is TGCAGTGCTAGAAGCCCGAGTAGCGATCAGCCCCAGCATTTT.

This clonotype appeared a few times. The rearrangement uses TRBV12-3 or TRBV12-4 and TRBJ2-2; 9 positions match TRBD1. CDR3 length: 15 amino acids. Unmatched junction bases numbered 3, after V lost 6 bases and J lost 1 base. The CDR3 loop reads CASRLDRGNTGELFF. CDR3 DNA: TGTGCCAGCAGGCTGGACAGGGGGAACACCGGGGAGCTGTTTTTT.

The gene calls are TRBV3-1 and TRBJ2-2; 12 bases are a match to TRBD2. This CDR3 region has 16 residues. J was trimmed by 4 bases and V by 0 bases; bases with no gene match: 0. Germline CDR1 LGHDT, CDR2 YNNKEL (reference sequence). The chain's CDR3 is CASSQEGLAGTGELFF. The CDR3 region has the DNA TGTGCCAGCAGCCAAGAGGGACTAGCGGGCACCGGGGAGCTGTTTTTT.

The count of this clonotype is one. V and J are TRBV11-2 and TRBJ2-1; D is ambiguous. V lost 2 bases and J 0 bases, leaving 8 bases between the germline ends. Germline-derived CDR1 and CDR2 are SGHAT and FQNNGV. The CDR3 covers 15 residues. CDR3 coding DNA: TGTGCCAGCAGCTTAACCCCTAACTCCTACAATGAGCAGTTCTTC. Encoded protein: CASSLTPNSYNEQFF.

This clonotype was counted a few times. The chain is built from TRBV5-1 and TRBJ2-3; TRBD1 might be the D (5 bases). V shed 1 base and J shed 7 bases, with 13 bases lying between them. The CDR3 length is 14 residues. Germline V CDR1 and CDR2: SGHRS, YFSETQ. DNA for the CDR3: TGCGCCAGCAGCTTGCGGCAGGGCGGACATACGCAGTATTTT. Its protein is CASSLRQGGHTQYF.

This clonotype has at least ten counts. V gene TRBV9 combines with J gene TRBJ1-1, with a possible D match to TRBD1 (6 bases). Germline CDR1 is SGDLS and CDR2 is YYNGEE. The CDR3 sequence is 17 residues long. Trimming removed 0 bases at V and 0 bases at J, with 15 bases between. CDR3 loop: CASSVDPGGGMNTEAFF. CDR3 sequence (DNA): TGTGCCAGCAGCGTAGACCCCGGAGGGGGGATGAACACTGAAGCTTTCTTT.

This clonotype was counted between two and nine times. V is TRBV12-3 or TRBV12-4 and J is TRBJ1-6, with 8 bases lining up with TRBD1. The CDR3 consists of 13 residues. J was trimmed by 10 bases and V by 7 bases; bases with no gene match: 6. CDR3 nucleotide sequence: TGTGCCAGCAACGGACAGGGAGACTCACCCCTCCACTTT. Translation: CASNGQGDSPLHF.

This clonotype occurred a few times. The J gene is TRBJ1-5, the V gene TRBV6-1, with D maybe TRBD1 (6 bases). CDR1 is MNHNS and CDR2 is SASEGT in the germline V gene. V lost 1 base and J lost 0, with 10 bases in between. The CDR3 totals 16 residues. CDR3 residues: CASSEGQVYSNQPQHF. The CDR3 DNA reads as TGTGCCAGCAGTGAAGGACAGGTGTATAGCAATCAGCCCCAGCATTTT.

There are a few counts of this clonotype. This chain connects TRBV12-3 or TRBV12-4 to TRBJ1-2; D may be TRBD1 (5 bases). The ends were cut back, 4 bases at V and 7 bases at J, with 13 bases in the middle. This CDR3 has 13 residues. The CDR3 loop is CASSWEGLGGYTF. Here the CDR3 DNA reads TGTGCCAGCAGTTGGGAGGGGCTCGGTGGCTACACCTTC.

The chain employs TRBV6-1 and TRBJ2-7; 8 nucleotides agree with TRBD2. The CDR3 contains 16 residues. The junction had 8 bases not matched to a gene; V was cut back by 1 base and J by 3 bases. Per germline, CDR1 MNHNS and CDR2 SASEGT. CDR3 protein: CASSEVSLAVYYEQYV. As DNA, the CDR3 is TGTGCCAGCAGTGAAGTCTCACTAGCGGTTTACTACGAGCAGTACGTC.

This clonotype was detected a few times. V is TRBV3-1 and J is TRBJ2-3; 7 nucleotides align to TRBD2. This CDR3 has 16 residues. The V gene end was trimmed by 0 bases and the J gene end by 2 bases; junction bases not matched to a gene: 5. Per germline, CDR1 LGHDT and CDR2 YNNKEL (reference sequence). The CDR3, as DNA: TGTGCCAGCAGCCAAGATCTCGCGGGAGTCACAGATACGCAGTATTTT. Translation gives CASSQDLAGVTDTQYF.